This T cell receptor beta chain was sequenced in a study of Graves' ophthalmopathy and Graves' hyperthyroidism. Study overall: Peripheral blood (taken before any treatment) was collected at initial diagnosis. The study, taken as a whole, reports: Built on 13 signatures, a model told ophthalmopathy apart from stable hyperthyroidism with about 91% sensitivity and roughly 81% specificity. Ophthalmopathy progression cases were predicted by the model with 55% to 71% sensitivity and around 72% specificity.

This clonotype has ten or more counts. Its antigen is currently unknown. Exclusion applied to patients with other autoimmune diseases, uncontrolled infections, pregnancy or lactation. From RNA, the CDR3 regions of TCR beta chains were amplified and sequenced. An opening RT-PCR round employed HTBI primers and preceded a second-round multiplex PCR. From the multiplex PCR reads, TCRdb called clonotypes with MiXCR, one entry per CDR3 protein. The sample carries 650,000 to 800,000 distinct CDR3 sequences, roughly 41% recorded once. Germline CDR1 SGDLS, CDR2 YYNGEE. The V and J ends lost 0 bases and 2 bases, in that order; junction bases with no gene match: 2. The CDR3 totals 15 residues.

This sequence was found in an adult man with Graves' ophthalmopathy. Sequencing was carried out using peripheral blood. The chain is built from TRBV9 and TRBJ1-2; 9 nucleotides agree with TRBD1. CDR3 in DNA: TGTGCCAGCAGCGTAGTCGGACAGGGGAACTATGGCTACACCTTC. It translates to CASSVVGQGNYGYTF.